This is a list of T cell receptor beta chains from one sample in a study of OX40 agonist ivuxolimab in advanced cancers. Only in-frame clones appear in the TCRdb table, and some are missing; sequencing was by immunoSEQ multiplex PCR. This table holds around 140,000 clones, roughly 91% found once. The sample here was CD4+ or CD8+ T cells sorted from blood, taken in a trial of the OX40 agonist ivuxolimab. These receptor sequences come from an adult with an advanced solid tumor such as melanoma, head and neck, liver or kidney cancer. The CDR3 runs from the conserved cysteine through the conserved F or W. A D gene is named only where the DNA matches it firmly. Size is omitted from some rows. Given values are once, few, many or a class for expanded clones.

J | D | size | V | length | DNA | CDR3
TRBJ2-7 | TRBD2 | - | TRBV10-2 | 14 | TGCGCCAGCAGACTAGCGGGGATAGACTACGAGCAGTACTTC | CASRLAGIDYEQYF
TRBJ1-1 | - | - | TRBV28 | 13 | TGTGCCAGCAGCCCCGGACACCACACTGAAGCTTTCTTT | CASSPGHHTEAFF
TRBJ1-4 | - | - | TRBV5-5 | 16 | TGTGCCAGCAGCCAAGGGCAGATAGCAACTAATGAAAAACTGTTTTTT | CASSQGQIATNEKLFF
TRBJ2-7 | - | - | TRBV5-1 | 14 | TGCGCCAGCAGGAGGGGGGTTGGGGACTACGAGCAGTACTTC | CASRRGVGDYEQYF
TRBJ1-5 | - | - | TRBV10-3 | 14 | TGTGCCACTTCGGGCCCAGAGTCCAATCAGCCCCAGCATTTT | CATSGPESNQPQHF
TRBJ2-7 | - | - | TRBV10-3 | 14 | TGTGCCATCAATAGTAGGCAGGGTTTGGGTGAGCAGTACTTC | CAINSRQGLGEQYF
TRBJ2-4 | TRBD1 | - | TRBV4-3 | 17 | TGCGCCAGCAGCCAAGATCGAGGGGGCCTAGCCAAAAACATTCAGTACTTC | CASSQDRGGLAKNIQYF
TRBJ2-3 | - | - | TRBV7-3 | 15 | TGTGCCAGCAGCTTAAAACCGTGGGGCACAGATACGCAGTATTTT | CASSLKPWGTDTQYF
TRBJ1-2 | - | - | TRBV28 | 12 | TGTGCCAGCAGTTCACAGGGTCGTGGCTACACCTTC | CASSSQGRGYTF
TRBJ1-4 | - | - | TRBV29-1 | 14 | TGCAGCGTTGATCCGACAGGTCGGAATGAAAAACTGTTTTTT | CSVDPTGRNEKLFF
TRBJ1-1 | - | - | TRBV6-6 | 12 | TGTGCCGGTGGCAGAATGAACACTGAAGCTTTCTTT | CAGGRMNTEAFF
TRBJ1-1 | - | - | TRBV7-6 | 15 | TGTGCCAGCAGCTTAGGGTCCCGAGGGAGCCCTGAAGCTTTCTTT | CASSLGSRGSPEAFF
TRBJ2-5 | TRBD1 | - | TRBV28 | 16 | TGTGCCAGCAGTACCCGGACAGGGAAGTACCAAGAGACCCAGTACTTC | CASSTRTGKYQETQYF
TRBJ1-6 | TRBD1 | - | TRBV5-1 | 16 | TGCGCCAGCAGCTCAGTAACGGGACAGGGTAATTCACCCCTCCACTTT | CASSSVTGQGNSPLHF
TRBJ2-1 | - | - | TRBV7-2 | 16 | TGTGCCAGCAGCCCTGCGGGGGCCGTTAGTTTAGGTGAGCAGTTCTTC | CASSPAGAVSLGEQFF
TRBJ1-5 | TRBD1 | - | TRBV6-1 | 15 | TGTGCCAGCAGCCTCGGGACAGGGGGATTTCAGCCCCAGCATTTT | CASSLGTGGFQPQHF
TRBJ1-3 | - | - | TRBV6-5 | 15 | TGTGCCAGCAGTTACTACCAGGGAACTGGAAACACCATATATTTT | CASSYYQGTGNTIYF
TRBJ2-3 | TRBD2 | - | TRBV6-5 | 15 | TGTGCCAGCGTGGCTAGGCGGGGGGTCACAGATACGCAGTATTTT | CASVARRGVTDTQYF
TRBJ2-7 | - | - | TRBV6-1 | 15 | TGTGCCAGCAGTGCCACCGGGACCCAAGGCTACGAGCAGTACTTC | CASSATGTQGYEQYF
TRBJ2-7 | TRBD2 | - | TRBV7-2 | 13 | TGTGCCAGCAGCTTGCGGGAGACCTACGAGCAGTACTTC | CASSLRETYEQYF
TRBJ2-3 | - | - | TRBV7-9 | 11 | TGTGCCAGCACCCCCACAGATACGCAGTATTTT | CASTPTDTQYF
TRBJ2-7 | TRBD2 | - | TRBV30 | 17 | TGTGCCTGGAGTGTAAGATCTTGGGGGAGCGGGAACCTCGAGCAGTACTTC | CAWSVRSWGSGNLEQYF
TRBJ2-2 | TRBD2 | - | TRBV11-1 | 16 | TGTGCCAGCAGCCGTAGACTAGCGGGAAAAACCGGGGAGCTGTTTTTT | CASSRRLAGKTGELFF
TRBJ2-7 | - | - | TRBV27 | 15 | TGTGCCAGCAGTCCCGGGGACGGGAGCCCCTACGAGCAGTACTTC | CASSPGDGSPYEQYF
TRBJ1-1 | - | - | TRBV6-5 | 15 | TGTGCCAGCAAAAGGTGGGGCCTCGGGAACACTGAAGCTTTCTTT | CASKRWGLGNTEAFF
TRBJ2-3 | TRBD1 | - | TRBV5-1 | 13 | TGCGCCAGCAGCCCCGGACAGGGAGGTACGCAGTATTTT | CASSPGQGGTQYF
TRBJ1-2 | - | - | TRBV7-2 | 14 | TGTGCCAGCACCCTAGCCCAGGGGACCTATGGCTACACCTTC | CASTLAQGTYGYTF
TRBJ1-4 | TRBD1 | - | TRBV7-2 | 15 | TGTGCCAGCAGCTTAGAATTGGACAGGGGAGAAAAACTGTTTTTT | CASSLELDRGEKLFF
TRBJ1-1 | - | - | TRBV19 | 14 | TGTGCCAGTACCCATCGCCCAGGGCAGGGTGAAGCTTTCTTT | CASTHRPGQGEAFF
TRBJ1-2 | - | once | TRBV7-2 | 15 | TGTGCCAGCAGCTTAGAACAGGTCCCAAACTATGGCTACACCTTC | CASSLEQVPNYGYTF
TRBJ1-1 | - | - | TRBV6-5 | 14 | TGTGCCAGCAGTTACTCGTTCCGCCAGAAGGAAGCTTTCTTT | CASSYSFRQKEAFF
TRBJ2-7 | TRBD1 | - | TRBV6-5 | 15 | TGTGCCAGCAGGGCTCGGACAGGGGGGGTCTACGAGCAGTACTTC | CASRARTGGVYEQYF
TRBJ2-7 | - | - | TRBV18 | 14 | TGTGCCAGCTCACCAGGTGACCTCTCCTACGAGCAGTACTTC | CASSPGDLSYEQYF
TRBJ1-1 | - | few | TRBV18 | 14 | TGTGCCAGCTCACCACGACCCTCGAACACTGAAGCTTTCTTT | CASSPRPSNTEAFF
TRBJ2-5 | TRBD1 | - | TRBV5-8 | 16 | TGTGCCAGCAGCTGGCCAGGGACAGATTTCCAAGAGACCCAGTACTTC | CASSWPGTDFQETQYF
TRBJ1-5 | - | - | TRBV5-1 | 16 | TGCGCCAGCAGCTTGGGCACCATAGGGAGCAATCAGCCCCAGCATTTT | CASSLGTIGSNQPQHF
TRBJ1-2 | - | - | TRBV7-2 | 14 | TGTGCCAGCAGCCCCTCCGAGACCACCTATGGCTACACCTTC | CASSPSETTYGYTF
TRBJ2-7 | - | - | TRBV7-8 | 11 | TGTGCCAGCAGCTTACGCCACGAGCAGTACTTC | CASSLRHEQYF
TRBJ2-7 | TRBD2 | - | TRBV5-4 | 17 | TGTGCCAGCAGCTTGGGCACTAGCGTTCTAAGCTCCTACGAGCAGTACTTC | CASSLGTSVLSSYEQYF
TRBJ1-5 | - | - | TRBV2 | 14 | TGTGCCAGCAACCTTGATCGGTTAAATCAGCCCCAGCATTTT | CASNLDRLNQPQHF
TRBJ2-5 | - | - | TRBV6-5 | 16 | TGTGCCAGCAGTTATGAGCAGGGGAAACGGGGAGAGACCCAGTACTTC | CASSYEQGKRGETQYF
TRBJ2-4 | - | - | TRBV28 | 12 | TGTGCCAGCAGTAACCGACAAAGCATTCAGTACTTC | CASSNRQSIQYF
TRBJ2-5 | - | - | TRBV7-2 | 17 | TGTGCCAGCAGCTTAACACGAGCTAGCGCCTACCAAGAGACCCAGTACTTC | CASSLTRASAYQETQYF
TRBJ2-3 | TRBD1 | - | TRBV12-5 | 12 | TGTGCTAGTGGTTTGGACAGGGGAACGCAGTATTTT | CASGLDRGTQYF
TRBJ2-7 | TRBD1 | - | TRBV11-2 | 15 | TGTGCCAGCAGCTTAGGGACAGGGAATATCTACGAGCAGTACTTC | CASSLGTGNIYEQYF